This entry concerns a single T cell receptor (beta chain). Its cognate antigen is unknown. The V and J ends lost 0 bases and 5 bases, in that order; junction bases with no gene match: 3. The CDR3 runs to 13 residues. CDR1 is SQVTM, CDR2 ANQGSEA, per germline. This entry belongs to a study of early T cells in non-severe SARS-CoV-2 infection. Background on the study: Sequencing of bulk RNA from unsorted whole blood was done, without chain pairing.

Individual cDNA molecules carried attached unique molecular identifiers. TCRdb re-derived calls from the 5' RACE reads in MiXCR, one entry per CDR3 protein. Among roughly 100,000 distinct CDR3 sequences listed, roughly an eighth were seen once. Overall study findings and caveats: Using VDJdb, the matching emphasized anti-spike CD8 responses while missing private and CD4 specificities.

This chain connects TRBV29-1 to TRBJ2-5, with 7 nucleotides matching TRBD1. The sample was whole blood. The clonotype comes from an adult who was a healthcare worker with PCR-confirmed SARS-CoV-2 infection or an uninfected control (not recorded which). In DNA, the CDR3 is TGCAGCGTTGAAGATACAGGGGAGGAGACCCAGTACTTC. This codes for CSVEDTGEETQYF.